Sequencing of this T cell receptor beta chain was carried out in a study of T cell repertoires in cytomegalovirus infection. Study in general: Both a matching HLA type and CMV infection were indicated by public TCR beta signatures.

Findings and limits, study-wide: The ex vivo response was dominated by HLA-C-restricted CMV-specific TCR beta clonotypes. Cumulative frequency (of public TCR beta family members) identified carriers of CMV plus the relevant HLA.

The germline CDR1 and CDR2 sequences are LNHDA and SQIVND (reference sequence). The CDR3 sequence is 18 residues long. Losses at the gene ends were 6 bases for V and 3 bases for J; bases not matched to a gene: 15. A word on this clonotype: The antigen is not known.

TCRdb ran MiXCR on the reads and lists one entry per CDR3 protein. Of about 360,000 distinct CDR3 sequences in the sample, roughly 20% were seen once. This clonotype originated in a human donor in good health (CMV status not recorded). Some clones in this sample may be carry-over from other donors' samples. Source material: PBMCs. This chain joins TRBV19 and TRBJ1-5, with 9 positions matching TRBD1. This CDR3 reads CASRPQLLGQGLNQPQHF. The CDR3 nucleotides read TGTGCCAGTAGACCCCAACTTCTGGGACAGGGCCTCAATCAGCCCCAGCATTTT.